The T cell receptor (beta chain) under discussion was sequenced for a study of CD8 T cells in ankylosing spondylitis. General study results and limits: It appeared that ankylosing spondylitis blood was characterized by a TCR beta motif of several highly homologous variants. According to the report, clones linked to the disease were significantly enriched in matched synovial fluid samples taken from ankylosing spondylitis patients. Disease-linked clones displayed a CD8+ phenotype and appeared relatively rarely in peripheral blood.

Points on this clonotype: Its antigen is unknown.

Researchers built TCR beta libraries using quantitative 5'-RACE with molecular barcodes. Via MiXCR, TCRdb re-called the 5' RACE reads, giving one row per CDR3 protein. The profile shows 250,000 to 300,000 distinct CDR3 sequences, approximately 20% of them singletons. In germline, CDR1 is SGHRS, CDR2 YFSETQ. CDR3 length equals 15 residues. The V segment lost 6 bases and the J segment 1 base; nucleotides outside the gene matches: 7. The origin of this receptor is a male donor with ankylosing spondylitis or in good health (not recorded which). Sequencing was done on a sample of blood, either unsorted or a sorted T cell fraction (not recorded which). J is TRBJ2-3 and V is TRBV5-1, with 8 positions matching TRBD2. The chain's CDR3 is CASKPAGGGTDTQYF. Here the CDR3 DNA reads TGCGCCAGCAAGCCTGCGGGGGGTGGCACAGATACGCAGTATTTT.